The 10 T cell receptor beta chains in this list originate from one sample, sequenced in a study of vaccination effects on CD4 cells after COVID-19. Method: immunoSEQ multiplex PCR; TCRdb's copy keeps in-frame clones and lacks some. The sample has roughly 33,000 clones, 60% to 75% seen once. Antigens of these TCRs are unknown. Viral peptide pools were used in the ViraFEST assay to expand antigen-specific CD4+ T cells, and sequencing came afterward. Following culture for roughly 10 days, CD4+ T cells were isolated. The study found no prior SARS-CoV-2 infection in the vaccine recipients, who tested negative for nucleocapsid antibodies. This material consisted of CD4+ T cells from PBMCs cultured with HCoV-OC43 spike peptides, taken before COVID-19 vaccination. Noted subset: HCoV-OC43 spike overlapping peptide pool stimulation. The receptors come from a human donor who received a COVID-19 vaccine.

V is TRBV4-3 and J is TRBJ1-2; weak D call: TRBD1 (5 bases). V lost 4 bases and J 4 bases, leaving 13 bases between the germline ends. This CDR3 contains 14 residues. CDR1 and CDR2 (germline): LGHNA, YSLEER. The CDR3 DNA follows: TGCGCCAGCAGCCCTAGGGACTCGGCCTATGGCTACACCTTC. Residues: CASSPRDSAYGYTF.

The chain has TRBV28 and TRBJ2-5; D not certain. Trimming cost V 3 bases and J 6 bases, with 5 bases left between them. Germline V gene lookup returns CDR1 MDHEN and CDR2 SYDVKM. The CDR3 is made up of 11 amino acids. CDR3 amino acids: CASSLQQTQYF. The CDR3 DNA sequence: TGTGCCAGCAGTTTGCAGCAGACCCAGTACTTC.

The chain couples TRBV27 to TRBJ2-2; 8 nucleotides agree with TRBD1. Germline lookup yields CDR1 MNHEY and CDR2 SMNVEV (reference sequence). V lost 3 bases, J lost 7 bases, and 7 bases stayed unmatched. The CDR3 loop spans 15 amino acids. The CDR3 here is CASSLNQGAVGELFF. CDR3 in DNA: TGTGCCAGCAGTTTGAACCAGGGGGCGGTCGGGGAGCTGTTTTTT.

CDR3 coding DNA: TGTGCCATCAGCCGGACAGGGGGAACTGAAGCTTTCTTT. It yields the protein CAISRTGGTEAFF. The chain recombines TRBV10-3 with TRBJ1-1, with 10 nucleotides matching TRBD1. J was trimmed by 5 bases and V by 6 bases; bases with no gene match: 3. CDR1 ENHRY and CDR2 SYGVKD come from the germline V gene. The CDR3 runs to 13 residues.

CDR3 in DNA: TGTGCCAGCAGCCGTAACAGGGGGAGCACCGGGGAGCTGTTTTTT. Translation gives CASSRNRGSTGELFF. The rearrangement joins TRBV11-2 to TRBJ2-2, with 8 nucleotides matching TRBD1. CDR1 is SGHAT, CDR2 FQNNGV, per germline. The CDR3 covers 15 residues. Trimming cost V 5 bases and J 4 bases; bases outside gene matches: 6.

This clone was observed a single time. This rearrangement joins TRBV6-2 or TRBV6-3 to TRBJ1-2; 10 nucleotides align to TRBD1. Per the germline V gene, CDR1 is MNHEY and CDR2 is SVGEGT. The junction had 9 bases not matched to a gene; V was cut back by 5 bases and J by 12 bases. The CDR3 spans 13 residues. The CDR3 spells CASSRDRGTGNTF. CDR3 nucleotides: TGTGCCAGCAGTCGGGACAGGGGAACGGGGAACACCTTC.

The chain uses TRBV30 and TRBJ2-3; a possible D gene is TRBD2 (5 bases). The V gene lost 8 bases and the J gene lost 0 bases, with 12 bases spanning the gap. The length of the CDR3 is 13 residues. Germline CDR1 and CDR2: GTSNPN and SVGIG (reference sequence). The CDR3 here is CAKTTPSTDTQYF. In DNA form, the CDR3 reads TGTGCCAAGACTACCCCTAGCACAGATACGCAGTATTTT.

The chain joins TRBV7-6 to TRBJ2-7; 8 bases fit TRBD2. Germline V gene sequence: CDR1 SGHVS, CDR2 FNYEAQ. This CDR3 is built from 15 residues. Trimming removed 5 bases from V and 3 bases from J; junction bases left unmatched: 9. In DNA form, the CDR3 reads TGTGCCAGCAGCAGGTTCGGGGGGGGGAGCTACGAGCAGTACTTC. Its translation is CASSRFGGGSYEQYF.

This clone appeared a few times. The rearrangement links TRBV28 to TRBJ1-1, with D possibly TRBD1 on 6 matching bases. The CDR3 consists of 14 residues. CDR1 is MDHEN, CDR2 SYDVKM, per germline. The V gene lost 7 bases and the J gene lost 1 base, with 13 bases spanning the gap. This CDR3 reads CASMGSTGNTEAFF. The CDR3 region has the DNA TGTGCCAGCATGGGTTCGACAGGGAACACTGAAGCTTTCTTT.

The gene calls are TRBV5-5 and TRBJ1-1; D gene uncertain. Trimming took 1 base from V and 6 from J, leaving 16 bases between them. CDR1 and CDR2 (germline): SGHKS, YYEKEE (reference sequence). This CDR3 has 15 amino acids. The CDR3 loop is CASSLSGVELAEAFF. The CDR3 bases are TGTGCCAGCAGCTTGAGCGGGGTGGAGTTGGCTGAAGCTTTCTTT.